These T cell receptor beta chains were read from a single sample in a study of memory CD4+ T cells and cytomegalovirus serostatus. TCRdb's table, derived via immunoSEQ multiplex PCR, lists solely in-frame clones and lacks some. The table records 25,000 to 30,000 clones, less than 80% of them present only once. Sequenced input: memory CD4+ T cells from blood. All receptors derive from an adult in good health and CMV-seronegative. CDR3s include the opening cysteine and the closing phenylalanine or tryptophan. A D gene is named only where the DNA matches it firmly. Clone size is not always given. Where it is, it says once, few, many or a class for expanded clones.

>TRBD1|TRBV18|TRBJ1-3|.
TGTGCCAGCTCACCTCCGGGACAGTCAAACACCATATATTTT
CASSPPGQSNTIYF
>TRBD1|TRBV29-1|TRBJ1-2|.
TGCAGCGTTGAGAGACAGGGGTTCGATAACTATGGCTACACCTTC
CSVERQGFDNYGYTF
>TRBD2|TRBV7-2|TRBJ2-1|.
TGTGCCAGCAGCCCGGGACTAGCGGGGGTCCATGAGCAGTTCTTC
CASSPGLAGVHEQFF
>.|TRBV7-7|TRBJ2-3|.
TGTGCCAGCAGCCGAAATTCTGGGGTTAGCACAGATACGCAGTATTTT
CASSRNSGVSTDTQYF
>.|TRBV5-6|TRBJ1-4|.
TGTGCCAGCAGCTTTTACGGCGGGGAAAAACTGTTTTTT
CASSFYGGEKLFF
>TRBD1|TRBV19|TRBJ2-7|.
TGTGCCAGTAGTCCCCGACAGGGGGCCTACGAGCAGTACTTC
CASSPRQGAYEQYF
>TRBD1|TRBV14|TRBJ1-1|medium-sized
TGTGCCAGCAGCCTCGGACAGGCACTTGAAGCTTTCTTT
CASSLGQALEAFF
>.|TRBV27|TRBJ1-5|.
TGTGCCAGCAGTTTATTGGGGGCGCGGAGCAATCAGCCCCAGCATTTT
CASSLLGARSNQPQHF
>TRBD1|TRBV11-2|TRBJ2-5|once
TGTGCCAGCAGCCGAATTCTGGGACAGGCCGAGACCCAGTACTTC
CASSRILGQAETQYF
>.|TRBV5-1|TRBJ2-3|.
TGCGCCAGCAGCCCGAGGGAGGGGGGGCCTGGGAGGGACACGCAGTATTTT
CASSPREGGPGRDTQYF
>.|TRBV5-4|TRBJ1-1|.
TGTGCCAGCAGCTTGGCCGGGGGGGCGGGCACTGAAGCTTTCTTT
CASSLAGGAGTEAFF
>TRBD1|TRBV2|TRBJ1-5|.
TGTGCCAGCAGTCGTTTGACAGGGCTTAGCAATCAGCCCCAGCATTTT
CASSRLTGLSNQPQHF
>.|TRBV28|TRBJ2-2|.
TGTGCCAGCAGTTTAGGTAGCGGCTTCACCGGGGAGCTGTTTTTT
CASSLGSGFTGELFF
>TRBD1|TRBV6-5|TRBJ2-7|few
TGTGCCCAGAACCGGGACAGTATCTACGAGCAGTACTTC
CAQNRDSIYEQYF
>.|TRBV2|TRBJ1-1|once
TGTGCCAGCAGTAGGGAAGGGAGCACCGAAGCTTTCTTT
CASSREGSTEAFF
>TRBD1|TRBV7-9|TRBJ2-1|once
TGTGCCAGCAGCCCCGGGACAGGGGGTTACTCAAGCTCCTACAATGAGCAGTTCTTC
CASSPGTGGYSSSYNEQFF
>.|TRBV5-1|TRBJ2-2|.
TGCGCCAGCAGCTTGGACCCTAACACCGGGGAGCTGTTTTTT
CASSLDPNTGELFF
>.|TRBV4-3|TRBJ1-1|.
TGCGCCAGCAGCCCAAGGGTCTCGAACACTGAAGCTTTCTTT
CASSPRVSNTEAFF
>.|TRBV7-2|TRBJ2-7|.
TGTGCCAGCAGCTTAGGACAATTCTACGAGCAGTACTTC
CASSLGQFYEQYF
>.|TRBV21-1|TRBJ2-7|.
TGTGCCAGCAGCTCGAGTCAGACAGGAAAGGGGCAGTACTTC
CASSSSQTGKGQYF
>.|TRBV9|TRBJ2-7|.
TGTGCCAGCAGCGTAGGGGTGGGGGCAGGAGAACTCTTACAGCAGTACTTC
CASSVGVGAGELLQQYF
>.|TRBV9|TRBJ2-7|.
TGTGCCAGCAGCGTAGCTTGGACAGACTACGAGCAGTACTTC
CASSVAWTDYEQYF
>.|TRBV7-6|TRBJ2-2|.
TGTGCCAGCAGCTTAGTTCGAGTCGGGGAGCTGTTTTTT
CASSLVRVGELFF
>TRBD1|TRBV28|TRBJ2-7|.
TGTGCCAGCACCCCTCAAGGGGGCCACGAGCAGTACTTC
CASTPQGGHEQYF
>.|TRBV28|TRBJ1-2|.
TGTGCCAGCAGTTCCCTCCCCCGGGGGGGCTACACCTTC
CASSSLPRGGYTF
>.|TRBV6-5|TRBJ1-6|few
TGTGCCAGCAGTTACTCCCCGACAGCCATAAATTCACCCCTCCACTTT
CASSYSPTAINSPLHF
>.|TRBV9|TRBJ1-3|.
TGTGCCAGCAGCGTAGAAGGGACGTCTGGAAACACCATATATTTT
CASSVEGTSGNTIYF
>.|TRBV6-1|TRBJ1-3|.
TGTGCCAGCGACGGCTCTGGAAACACCATATATTTT
CASDGSGNTIYF
>.|TRBV21-1|TRBJ1-1|.
TGTGCCAGCAGCACCCGGACCGGCGACGCTTTCTTT
CASSTRTGDAFF
>.|TRBV9|TRBJ1-1|.
TGTGCCAGCAGCGCATTCGGCGGGACTGAAGCTTTCTTT
CASSAFGGTEAFF
>.|TRBV19|TRBJ1-5|.
TGTGCCAGTAGTATAGGTCCCCAGGGGAAGTATCAGCCCCAGCATTTT
CASSIGPQGKYQPQHF
>.|TRBV6-1|TRBJ1-5|.
TGTGCCAGCACAGGGGCTTTTTTCGGCGGTCAGCCCCAGCATTTT
CASTGAFFGGQPQHF
>TRBD1|TRBV28|TRBJ1-2|.
TGTGCCAGCATAAAGCAGGGGGCGGGGGGCTACACCTTC
CASIKQGAGGYTF
>TRBD2|TRBV4-1|TRBJ2-3|.
TGCGCCAGCAGCCTAACTAGCGGGAGCACAGATACGCAGTATTTT
CASSLTSGSTDTQYF
>.|TRBV5-6|TRBJ1-1|few
TGTGCCAGCAGCTTCTTGTCAGGCCAGGCGAACGCTGAAGCTTTCTTT
CASSFLSGQANAEAFF
>.|TRBV9|TRBJ2-3|.
TGTGCCAGCAGCTACGGGGGTTACGGGGGAGATACGCAGTATTTT
CASSYGGYGGDTQYF
>.|TRBV6-1|TRBJ1-1|.
TGTGCCAGCAACAGACCGAACACTGAAGCTTTCTTT
CASNRPNTEAFF
>.|TRBV13|TRBJ1-1|.
TGTGCCAGTTCCTTCCGGCGGGAAACAAACACTGAAGCTTTCTTT
CASSFRRETNTEAFF
>TRBD2|TRBV5-1|TRBJ2-5|.
TGCGCCAGCAGCCCGGGACTAGCAGTGGGGTACCAAGAGACCCAGTACTTC
CASSPGLAVGYQETQYF
>.|TRBV10-3|TRBJ2-7|.
TGTGCCATCAGTGAGCGCGGGGGGACAGACCTTTACGAGCAGTACTTC
CAISERGGTDLYEQYF
>.|TRBV29-1|TRBJ2-7|few
TGCAGCGACCACCCAGCGCTGAACCACGAGCAGTACTTC
CSDHPALNHEQYF
>TRBD2|TRBV5-6|TRBJ2-5|.
TGTGCCAGCAGCTCATCAGGGCGGGGGTACCAAGAGACCCAGTACTTC
CASSSSGRGYQETQYF
>TRBD2|TRBV10-3|TRBJ2-3|.
TGTGCCACAGCGGGGGGGGGACCTAGCACAGATACGCAGTATTTT
CATAGGGPSTDTQYF
>.|TRBV4-3|TRBJ2-2|.
TGCGCCAGCAGCCAAGAACACTACCCCGGGGAGCTGTTTTTT
CASSQEHYPGELFF
>TRBD1|TRBV19|TRBJ1-5|.
TGTGCCAGTAGTATCCAGATATCGCGGACAGGGGTAGGTCAGCCCCAGCATTTT
CASSIQISRTGVGQPQHF
>TRBD2|TRBV27|TRBJ2-1|.
TGTGCCAGCAGTTTATCTTCTAGCGGGACGGACAATGAGCAGTTCTTC
CASSLSSSGTDNEQFF
>.|TRBV19|TRBJ1-1|.
TGTGCCAGTAGTATATCACTCGTTTCGGGGGCCACTGAAGCTTTCTTT
CASSISLVSGATEAFF
>.|TRBV5-4|TRBJ2-2|.
TGTGCCAGCAGCTTGATCGGGAGTATGAGCGGGGAGCTGTTTTTT
CASSLIGSMSGELFF
>.|TRBV6-5|TRBJ2-2|.
TGTGCCAGCAGTTACCCCGAGAACACCGGGGAGCTGTTTTTT
CASSYPENTGELFF
>.|TRBV6-8|TRBJ1-4|.
TGTGCCAGCAGTTATGATAATGAAAAACTGTTTTTT
CASSYDNEKLFF